This is a list of T cell receptor beta chains from one sample in a study of post-analysis software for immune sequencing data. One entry per CDR3 protein results from TCRdb running MiXCR on the PCR reads. The sample has hundreds of thousands of distinct CDR3 sequences; about 40% are singletons. The material sequenced was blood. These TCRs come from a girl between 5 and 17 years old with multiple sclerosis. CDR3s include the opening cysteine and the closing phenylalanine or tryptophan. A D gene is named only where the DNA matches it firmly. The listing skips clone size in some rows; elsewhere it reads once, few, many or a size class.

size: few; V: TRBV3-1; D: -; J: TRBJ2-5; DNA: TGTGCCAGCAGCCAAGGAGTGGGAGCGGACCAAGAGACCCAGTACTTC; CDR3: CASSQGVGADQETQYF
size: -; V: TRBV9; D: -; J: TRBJ2-1; DNA: TGTGCCAGCAGCCTCAACTCGTATGAGCAGTTCTTC; CDR3: CASSLNSYEQFF
size: few; V: TRBV27; D: TRBD2; J: TRBJ2-1; DNA: TGTGCCAGCAGTTTCGCTAGCGGGGTGTACAATGAGCAGTTCTTC; CDR3: CASSFASGVYNEQFF
size: -; V: TRBV5-1; D: -; J: TRBJ2-1; DNA: TGCGCCAGCGGCTTGGTATCCGGGACACCCTACAATGAGCAGTTCTTC; CDR3: CASGLVSGTPYNEQFF
size: -; V: TRBV5-1; D: -; J: TRBJ1-1; DNA: TGCGCCAGCAGCTTTAAAGAGAACACTGAAGCTTTCTTT; CDR3: CASSFKENTEAFF
size: -; V: TRBV7-2; D: TRBD2; J: TRBJ2-1; DNA: TGTGCCAGCAGCTTACGGCCAGCGGGGAGCTCCTACAATGAGCAGTTCTTC; CDR3: CASSLRPAGSSYNEQFF
size: -; V: TRBV13; D: TRBD1; J: TRBJ2-7; DNA: TGTGCCAGCAGCCCCTCCGGGACAGGGGCCCACGAGCAGTACTTC; CDR3: CASSPSGTGAHEQYF
size: once; V: TRBV12-3/TRBV12-4; D: TRBD2; J: TRBJ2-3; DNA: TGTGCCAGCAGTTTGGGACTATCAGACCATAGCACAGATACGGAGTATTTT; CDR3: CASSLGLSDHSTDTEYF
size: -; V: TRBV14; D: -; J: TRBJ1-2; DNA: TGTGCCAGCAGCTCCGCGCAGGGAGGTGGCTACACCTTC; CDR3: CASSSAQGGGYTF
size: -; V: TRBV29-1; D: -; J: TRBJ1-1; DNA: TGCAGCGTTGAGCCCTCTGAGGCGGCTTTCTTT; CDR3: CSVEPSEAAFF
size: -; V: TRBV27; D: -; J: TRBJ2-7; DNA: TGTGCCAGCAGTTTATCGTTGGAGGGATACGAGCAGTACTTC; CDR3: CASSLSLEGYEQYF
size: -; V: TRBV7-6; D: -; J: TRBJ2-1; DNA: TGTGCCAGCAGCCCCGGTTCGAGGCGTAGCTCCTACAATGAGCAGTTCTTC; CDR3: CASSPGSRRSSYNEQFF
size: few; V: TRBV29-1; D: TRBD1; J: TRBJ1-2; DNA: TGCAGCGTTCCATGGACAGGGTTGGATGGCTACACCTTC; CDR3: CSVPWTGLDGYTF
size: -; V: TRBV12-3/TRBV12-4; D: TRBD1; J: TRBJ1-2; DNA: TGTGCCAGCAGCTTGCGGCAGGGGGCGCTCAACTATGGCTACACCTTC; CDR3: CASSLRQGALNYGYTF
size: -; V: TRBV9; D: TRBD2; J: TRBJ2-3; DNA: TGTGCCAACAGCCTCCTAGCGGGGGATACAGATACGCAGTATTTT; CDR3: CANSLLAGDTDTQYF
size: few; V: TRBV20-1; D: -; J: TRBJ2-1; DNA: TGCAGTGCTCCTTACCCCGGCGCGAAGCAGTTCTTC; CDR3: CSAPYPGAKQFF
size: few; V: TRBV5-1; D: TRBD2; J: TRBJ2-7; DNA: TGCGCCAGCAGCTTCGATGGGGGGGGAAGCGAGCAGTACTTC; CDR3: CASSFDGGGSEQYF
size: -; V: TRBV14; D: TRBD1; J: TRBJ1-5; DNA: TGTGCCAGCACCCGAGGGGGCAATAGCAATCAGCCCCAGCATTTT; CDR3: CASTRGGNSNQPQHF
size: -; V: TRBV7-2; D: -; J: TRBJ1-4; DNA: TGTGCCAGCAGCTTAGCCCACAGGGTACCAAGTAATGAAAAACTGTTTTTT; CDR3: CASSLAHRVPSNEKLFF
size: -; V: TRBV24-1; D: TRBD2; J: TRBJ2-3; DNA: TGTGCCGCCAGTGACCCTGGGACTAGCGGTGCGTCCGGTACGCAGTATTTT; CDR3: CAASDPGTSGASGTQYF
size: -; V: TRBV20-1; D: -; J: TRBJ2-7; DNA: TGCAGTGGGTTGACACCTTCCTCCTACGAGCAGTACTTC; CDR3: CSGLTPSSYEQYF
size: few; V: TRBV12-3/TRBV12-4; D: TRBD1; J: TRBJ1-5; DNA: TGTGCCAGCAGTTTAACCGGACAGGGGGTTAGGGGCAATCAGCCCCAGCATTTT; CDR3: CASSLTGQGVRGNQPQHF
size: -; V: TRBV4-1; D: TRBD2; J: TRBJ2-2; DNA: TGCGCCAGCAGCCAAGAGGCTAGCGGGAGCGATACCGGGGAGCTGTTTTTT; CDR3: CASSQEASGSDTGELFF
size: few; V: TRBV2; D: TRBD1; J: TRBJ2-3; DNA: TGTGCCAGCTCGACAGGGGCCGCAGATACGCAGTATTTT; CDR3: CASSTGAADTQYF
size: -; V: TRBV29-1; D: -; J: TRBJ1-1; DNA: TGCAGCGTCGTCCGGGGAGGGGACACTGAAGCTTTCTTT; CDR3: CSVVRGGDTEAFF
size: -; V: TRBV6-2/TRBV6-3; D: TRBD2; J: TRBJ2-1; DNA: TGTGCCAGCAGTTACGAGCTAGCGGGGCAGTTCTTC; CDR3: CASSYELAGQFF